Presented here are 19 T cell receptor beta chains from one specimen sequenced in a study of Ad26.COV2.S vaccination and SARS-CoV-2 variants. The treatment was: over 15 received Ad26.COV2.S at low or high dose, single or two shots; five or six received placebo; per-sample allocation not given. Repertoires come from day 63 after the first vaccine or placebo injection. Some clones are missing from TCRdb's copy, which holds only in-frame ones; the method was immunoSEQ multiplex PCR. The sample has some 520,000 clones; around nine tenths are singletons. Sequenced material: peripheral blood, taken in a trial of Ad26.COV2.S vaccine versus placebo. The receptors were sampled from a person between 18 and 60 years old who received the Ad26.COV2.S COVID-19 vaccine or a placebo.

The V gene is TRBV7-2, the J gene TRBJ2-7; tentative D call: TRBD2 (5 bases). The CDR3 extends over 14 amino acids. Looked up from germline, CDR1 is SGHTA and CDR2 is FQGNSA. Trimming took 1 base from V and 3 from J, leaving 10 bases between them. The CDR3, as DNA: TGTGCCAGCAGCTTAGGAGAGGGTCTCTACGAGCAGTACTTC. This gives the protein CASSLGEGLYEQYF.

This clone has only one observation. The V call is TRBV24-1, the J call TRBJ1-5; D perhaps matches TRBD1 (5 bases). This CDR3 comprises 14 residues. Germline V CDR1 and CDR2: KGHDR, SFDVKD. Between the trimmed V and J ends, which lost 2 bases and 4 bases, there was a span of 8 bases. CDR3 region: CATSDSWGNQPQHF. The CDR3 region has the DNA TGTGCCACCAGTGATTCTTGGGGGAATCAGCCCCAGCATTTT.

This chain uses TRBV9 with TRBJ2-3; D uncertain. The V gene lost 0 bases and the J gene lost 0 bases, with 8 bases spanning the gap. CDR1 and CDR2 (germline): SGDLS, YYNGEE. There are 15 residues in the CDR3. The CDR3 is CASSVVASSTDTQYF. The CDR3 bases are TGTGCCAGCAGCGTAGTCGCGTCTAGCACAGATACGCAGTATTTT.

CDR3 amino acids: CASSLEVLTYNEQFF. CDR3 DNA: TGCGCCAGCAGCTTGGAGGTGCTCACCTACAATGAGCAGTTCTTC. This chain links TRBV5-1 with TRBJ2-1; D unclear. In germline, CDR1 is SGHRS, CDR2 YFSETQ. CDR3 size: 15 residues. V lost 0 bases, J lost 2 bases, and 9 bases lay in between.

The V gene is TRBV29-1, the J gene TRBJ1-2; 9 bases line up with TRBD1. The CDR3 consists of 15 residues. Germline V gives CDR1 SQVTM, CDR2 ANQGSEA. J lost 6 bases, V lost 4 bases, and 12 bases had no gene match. Written as DNA, the CDR3 is TGCAGCGTTGTGACGGACAGGGGAAGGAGTAATGGCTACACCTTC. This gives the protein CSVVTDRGRSNGYTF.

J is TRBJ2-5 and V is TRBV7-3; the D is unclear. V dropped 0 bases and J dropped 5 bases, with 7 bases sitting between them. Looked up from germline, CDR1 is SGHTA and CDR2 is FQGTGA. The CDR3 contains 13 residues. CDR3: CASSLTYSETQYF. For the CDR3, the DNA is TGTGCCAGCAGCTTAACTTATTCGGAGACCCAGTACTTC. Looking up the rest from reference TRBV7-3 and TRBJ2-5 gives the full variable domain: GAGVSQTPSNKVTEKGKYVELRCDPISGHTALYWYRQSLGQGPEFLIYFQGTGAADDSGLPNDRFFAVRPEGSVSTLKIQRTERGDSAVYLCASSLTYSETQYFGPGTRLLVL.

The genes are TRBV18 and TRBJ1-2; weak D call: TRBD1 (6 bases). The CDR3 extends over 14 amino acids. The germline CDR1 and CDR2 sequences are KGHSH and LQKENI. The V end lost 5 bases, the J end lost 3 bases, and 13 bases lay between the germline ends. The CDR3 DNA follows: TGTGCCAGCTCAACACAGGGTCGGGACTATGGCTACACCTTC. It translates to CASSTQGRDYGYTF.

This clone was seen only a few times. The rearrangement uses TRBV15 and TRBJ2-3; D gene uncertain. The CDR3 covers 14 residues. Germline CDR1 reads LNHNV; CDR2 reads YYDKDF (reference sequence). Trimming pared 4 bases from V and 3 bases from J, leaving 11 bases between. CDR3 protein: CATSTDLGTDTQYF. CDR3 sequence (DNA): TGTGCCACCAGCACGGACCTGGGGACAGATACGCAGTATTTT.

The V and J genes are TRBV24-1 and TRBJ2-5; weak D call: TRBD1 (5 bases). The CDR3 is 17 amino acids. Looked up from germline, CDR1 is KGHDR and CDR2 is SFDVKD. Between the trimmed V and J ends, which lost 4 bases and 5 bases, there was a span of 22 bases. Written as DNA, the CDR3 is TGTGCCACCAGTGAATCGACAGTCTACCAAAATCAGGAGACCCAGTACTTC. It translates to CATSESTVYQNQETQYF.

The chain joins TRBV27 to TRBJ1-2; no reliable D call. The CDR3 is 12 residues long. Per germline, CDR1 MNHEY and CDR2 SMNVEV (reference sequence). V was cut by 4 bases and J by 4 bases, with 7 bases left in between. This CDR3 reads CASSSLGYGYTF. In nucleotides, the CDR3 is TGTGCCAGCAGTTCACTCGGCTATGGCTACACCTTC.

The gene calls are TRBV3-1 (or the pseudogene TRBV3-2) and TRBJ1-2; no clear D. The length of the CDR3 is 12 residues. The V and J ends lost 1 base and 5 bases respectively, with 5 bases between them. In germline, CDR1 is LGHDT, CDR2 YNNKEL (reference sequence). The CDR3 bases are TGTGCCAGCAGCCAAGGTACATATGGCTACACCTTC. Protein sequence: CASSQGTYGYTF.

The rearrangement links TRBV5-4 to TRBJ2-7, with 8 bases identical to TRBD1. Germline V gene sequence: CDR1 SGHNT, CDR2 YYREEE (reference sequence). V was pared by 4 bases and J by 3 bases, with 6 bases of the junction left unmatched. CDR3 length: 14 amino acids. CDR3 sequence reads: CASSPGQVIYEQYF. The CDR3 nucleotides are TGTGCCAGCAGCCCGGGACAGGTTATCTACGAGCAGTACTTC.

The chain is built from TRBV6-6 and TRBJ2-1; maybe TRBD1 (6 bases). Between the trimmed V and J ends, which lost 4 bases and 4 bases, there was a span of 11 bases. Germline CDR1 and CDR2: MNHNY and SVGAGI (reference sequence). The CDR3 has 14 amino acids. CDR3 bases: TGTGCCAGCAGTTCAAGGGGGACATACAATGAGCAGTTCTTC. Residues: CASSSRGTYNEQFF.

The sample holds a few counts of this clone. The genes are TRBV30 and TRBJ1-1; D ambiguous. Germline V gene sequence: CDR1 GTSNPN, CDR2 SVGIG (reference sequence). V lost 4 bases to trimming and J lost 6 bases, with 15 bases between them. The length of the CDR3 is 13 residues. DNA for the CDR3: TGTGCCTGGACCGTGGGATCAGGTGCTGAAGCTTTCTTT. This encodes CAWTVGSGAEAFF.

The chain recombines TRBV7-3 with TRBJ1-1; D ambiguous. The CDR3 spans 14 residues. The V gene's germline CDR1 is SGHTA and CDR2 FQGTGA. The V end was cut by 4 bases, the J end by 1 base, with 10 bases between. CDR3 bases: TGTGCCAGCAGCTCGGGAGCGACGAACACTGAAGCTTTCTTT. Its protein product is CASSSGATNTEAFF.

The chain is built from TRBV2 and TRBJ1-5; 9 nucleotides agree with TRBD1. The V segment lost 3 bases and the J segment 11 bases; nucleotides outside the gene matches: 5. CDR3 size: 13 residues. Germline assignment: CDR1 SNHLY and CDR2 FYNNEI. The CDR3 nucleotides are TGTGCCAGCAGTGAGGGACAGGGCCGAGCCCAGCATTTT. Amino acid sequence: CASSEGQGRAQHF. The entire variable domain, with the rest obtained from reference TRBV2 and TRBJ1-5, is as follows: EPEVTQTPSHQVTQMGQEVILRCVPISNHLYFYWYRQILGQKVEFLVSFYNNEISEKSEIFDDQFSVERPDGSNFTLKIRSTKLEDSAMYFCASSEGQGRAQHFGDGTRLSIL.

This clone was observed a single time. The gene calls are TRBV19 and TRBJ1-5; 7 nucleotides match TRBD1. The germline V gene encodes CDR1 LNHDA and CDR2 SQIVND (reference sequence). V was pared by 9 bases and J by 4 bases, with 9 bases of the junction left unmatched. This CDR3 comprises 14 residues. CDR3 nucleotide sequence: TGTGCCAGCACAGGGGTCCCCTTTAATCAGCCCCAGCATTTT. Its protein product is CASTGVPFNQPQHF.

The J gene is TRBJ1-5, the V gene TRBV30; D is perhaps TRBD1 (5 bases). Germline V gene data show CDR1 as GTSNPN and CDR2 as SVGIG (reference sequence). This CDR3 has 13 amino acids. V lost 2 bases to trimming and J lost 6 bases, with 11 bases between them. CDR3 DNA: TGTGCCTGGAGTCCGGGGCTCTCTCAGCCCCAGCATTTT. Translated, it gives CAWSPGLSQPQHF.

This rearrangement joins TRBV7-2 to TRBJ1-4; no firm D call. The V end lost 5 bases, the J end lost 7 bases, and 17 bases lay between the germline ends. This CDR3 spans 15 amino acids. Germline lookup yields CDR1 SGHTA and CDR2 FQGNSA. DNA for the CDR3: TGTGCCAGCAGCCCCCAAAGCGGCAAGGGTGAAAAACTGTTTTTT. This sequence encodes CASSPQSGKGEKLFF.